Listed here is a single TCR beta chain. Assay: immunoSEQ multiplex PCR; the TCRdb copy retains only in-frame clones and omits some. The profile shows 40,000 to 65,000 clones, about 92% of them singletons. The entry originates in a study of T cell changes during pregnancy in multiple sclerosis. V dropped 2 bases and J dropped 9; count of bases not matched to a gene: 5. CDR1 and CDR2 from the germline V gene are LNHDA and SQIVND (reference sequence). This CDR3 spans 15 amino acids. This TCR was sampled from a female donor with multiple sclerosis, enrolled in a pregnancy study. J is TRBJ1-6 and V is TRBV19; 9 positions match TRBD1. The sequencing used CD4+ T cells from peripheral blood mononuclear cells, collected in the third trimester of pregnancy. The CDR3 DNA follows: TGTGCCAGTAGTATATCTGGGACAGGGAGTTCACCCCTCCACTTT. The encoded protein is CASSISGTGSSPLHF.